The source of this T cell receptor beta chain is a study of blood T cell repertoires in COVID-19. Assignments of participants to cohorts depended upon their own reported clinical history. Clones were read by immunoSEQ multiplex PCR, and TCRdb kept only the in-frame ones, dropping some. The sample carries 310,000 or so clones, around 87% recorded once. In germline, CDR1 is MNHEY, CDR2 SVGAGI. The CDR3 is 14 residues long. The junction had 4 bases not matched to a gene; V was cut back by 6 bases and J by 0 bases. The receptor comes from a young woman with acute COVID-19. The sequencing input was PBMCs or T cells enriched from blood (not recorded which). The chain links TRBV6-5 to TRBJ1-1; 7 nucleotides match TRBD1. CDR3 in DNA: TGTGCCAGCAGCCGGGACAGTTTGAACACTGAAGCTTTCTTT. As protein: CASSRDSLNTEAFF.